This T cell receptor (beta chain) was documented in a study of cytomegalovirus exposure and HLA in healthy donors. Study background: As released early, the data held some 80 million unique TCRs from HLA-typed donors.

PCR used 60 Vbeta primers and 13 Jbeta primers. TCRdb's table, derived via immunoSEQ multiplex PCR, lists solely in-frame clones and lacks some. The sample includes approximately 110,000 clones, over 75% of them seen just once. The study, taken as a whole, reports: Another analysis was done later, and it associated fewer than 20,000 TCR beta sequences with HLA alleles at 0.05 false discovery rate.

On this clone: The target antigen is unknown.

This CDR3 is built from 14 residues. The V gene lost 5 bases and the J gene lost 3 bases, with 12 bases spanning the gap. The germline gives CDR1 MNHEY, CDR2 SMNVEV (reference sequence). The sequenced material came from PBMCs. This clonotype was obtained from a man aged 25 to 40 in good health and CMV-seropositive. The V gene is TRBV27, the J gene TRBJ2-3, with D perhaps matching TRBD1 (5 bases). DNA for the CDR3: TGTGCCAGCAGTGGGGCCGGACGGACAGATACGCAGTATTTT. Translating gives CASSGAGRTDTQYF.